This T cell receptor (beta chain) was sequenced during a study of blood T cell repertoires in COVID-19. The overall study: Spain, Italy and the United States supplied samples that represented acute and convalescent COVID-19. In each case, the material was cDNA or gDNA derived from T cells, B-cell-depleted T cells, or PBMCs.

The CDR3 is made up of 15 amino acids. Germline CDR1 SGHRS, CDR2 YFSETQ. V lost 0 bases and J 7 bases, leaving 17 bases between the germline ends. In the authors' workflow: The authors estimated nucleated cell counts from reference gene primer amplification. Clones were sequenced by immunoSEQ multiplex PCR, and TCRdb holds only the in-frame ones, with some missing. From that table come the V and J calls and clone size; the DNA was used to work out D and trimming. This sample has 65,000 or so clones, with roughly 90% found just once. The sample consisted of peripheral blood. The receptor was derived from a human donor with acute or convalescent COVID-19. The donor label of this sample is uncertain. The genes are TRBV5-1 and TRBJ2-7; a weak D match, TRBD1 (6 bases). The CDR3 nucleotides are TGCGCCAGCAGCTTGGGGGGTACAGGGTCGGGTGAGCAGTACTTC. Amino acid sequence: CASSLGGTGSGEQYF.